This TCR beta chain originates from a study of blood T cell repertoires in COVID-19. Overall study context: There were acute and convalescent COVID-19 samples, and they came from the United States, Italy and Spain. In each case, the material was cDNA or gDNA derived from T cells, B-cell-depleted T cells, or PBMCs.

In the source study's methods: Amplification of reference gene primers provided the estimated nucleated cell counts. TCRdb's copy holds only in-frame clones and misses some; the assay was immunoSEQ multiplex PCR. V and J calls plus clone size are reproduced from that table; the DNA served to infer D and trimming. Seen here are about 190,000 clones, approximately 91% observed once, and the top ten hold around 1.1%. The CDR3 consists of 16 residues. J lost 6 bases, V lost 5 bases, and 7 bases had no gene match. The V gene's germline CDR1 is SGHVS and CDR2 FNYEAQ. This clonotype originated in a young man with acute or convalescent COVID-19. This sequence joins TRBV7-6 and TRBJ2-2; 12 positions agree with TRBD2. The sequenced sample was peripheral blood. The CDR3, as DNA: TGTGCCAGCAGCCCGAGACTAGCGGGAGAGGCCGGGGAGCTGTTTTTT. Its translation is CASSPRLAGEAGELFF.